This is a list of T cell receptor beta chains from one sample in a study of shared clonotypes between healthy human individuals. Assay: immunoSEQ multiplex PCR; the TCRdb copy retains only in-frame clones and omits some. Of 1 million to 1.2 million clones detected, approximately 77% appear once; the ten largest clones hold 0.85% to 1%. Specimen: memory CD4+ T cells from PBMCs. The receptors stem from a young man in good health. Some clones in this sample may be carry-over from other donors' samples. Each CDR3 is given with its conserved first and last residue. D genes are given only for firm matches. Where a row states a size, it is once, few, many or the class of an expanded clone; other rows omit it.

d_call clone_size j_call v_call cdr3_nt cdr3_aa
- - TRBJ1-1 TRBV18 TGTGCCAGCTCATCCCGGGATCCAAAAGCTTTCTTT CASSSRDPKAFF
TRBD1 - TRBJ1-1 TRBV7-3 TGTGCCAGCAGTCCCTATCCGGGACAGGGGACTGAAGCTTTCTTT CASSPYPGQGTEAFF
TRBD2 - TRBJ2-1 TRBV4-2 TGTGCCAGCAGCCAGGGGAGGGCCAATATTTACAATGAGCAGTTCTTC CASSQGRANIYNEQFF
TRBD1 - TRBJ2-5 TRBV7-9 TGTGCCAGCAGCCCGGGACAGGGAACGGGCCCCCAAGAGACCCAGTACTTC CASSPGQGTGPQETQYF
- - TRBJ2-1 TRBV7-9 TGTGCCAGCACCACACCGCACAATGAGCAGTTCTTC CASTTPHNEQFF
TRBD2 many TRBJ2-7 TRBV5-1 TGCGCCAGCAGCACTAGCGGGAGGGCCAGGGAGCAGTACTTC CASSTSGRAREQYF
- - TRBJ2-1 TRBV5-1 TGCGCCAGCGGAAAAGTGGGCTCTGACAATGAGCAGTTCTTC CASGKVGSDNEQFF
TRBD1 - TRBJ2-1 TRBV27 TGTGCCAGCAGTTTACTGACAGGGGCTCGCTCCTACAATGAGCAGTTCTTC CASSLLTGARSYNEQFF
- - TRBJ1-2 TRBV30 TGTGCCTGGTCACCGCCGGGACTCACCTATGGCTACACCTTC CAWSPPGLTYGYTF
TRBD1 - TRBJ2-3 TRBV5-8 TGTGCCAGCAGCCCGGGTACAGGGGGCTACACAGATACGCAGTATTTT CASSPGTGGYTDTQYF
- - TRBJ1-1 TRBV28 TGTGCCAGCAGTTTATGGGCGGTGAACACTGAAGCTTTCTTT CASSLWAVNTEAFF
TRBD2 - TRBJ2-7 TRBV7-3 TGTGCCAGCAGCTTAACGCCCCCCGGGACTAGCAGGCACGAGCAGTACTTC CASSLTPPGTSRHEQYF
TRBD2 many TRBJ2-3 TRBV6-1 TGTGCCAGCAGTGAAGCGGTCCTAGCGGGAGTACGAGATACGCAGTATTTT CASSEAVLAGVRDTQYF
TRBD1 - TRBJ2-7 TRBV9 TGTGCCAGCAGCGCGGGACAGGGGGCTTACTACGAGCAGTACTTC CASSAGQGAYYEQYF
- - TRBJ2-2 TRBV2 TGTGCCAGCAGTGGCAGGCCTAACACCGGGGAGCTGTTTTTT CASSGRPNTGELFF
TRBD1 many TRBJ1-5 TRBV7-8 TGTGCCAGCAGCTTAGCAAGTTTGTTAAGGACAGGGGGTAATCAGCCCCAGCATTTT CASSLASLLRTGGNQPQHF
TRBD2 few TRBJ2-4 TRBV20-1 TGCAGTGCGGGGGGGAAAAACATTCAGTACTTC CSAGGKNIQYF
TRBD1 - TRBJ2-7 TRBV6-4 TGTGCCAGCAGTGTAGGGACAGGGGGCCTCTACGAGCAGTACTTC CASSVGTGGLYEQYF